This T cell receptor (beta chain) was sequenced in a study of regulatory T cells in long-lasting Graves disease. Broader study findings: Study was limited to peripheral blood, excluding thyroid tissue.

The CDR3 is 18 residues long. CDR1 and CDR2 from the germline V gene are LGHDT and YNNKEL (reference sequence). Germline trimming cut 3 bases from V and 1 base from J; bases unmatched to any gene: 9. Details on this clonotype: Antigen unknown.

Sample time point: newly diagnosed GD, antithyroid drugs for less than 3 months. TCR sequences were obtained from RNA taken from PBMCs. Arm-PCR of CDR3 regions and iRepertoire HTBI primers were the basis on which TCR beta libraries were built. TCRdb independently ran MiXCR on the multiplex PCR reads; one entry per CDR3 protein. This table holds under 250,000 distinct CDR3 sequences, approximately 19% found once. These records were also assigned to another study, of T cells in Graves' hyperthyroidism and ophthalmopathy. That study reports: The TCR CDR3 first-round RT-PCR relied on the HTBI primer set. Blood also showed most of the thyroid clonotypes that were expanded above 0.001.

This clonotype was obtained from a woman in her twenties or thirties with Graves disease. This chain connects TRBV3-1 to TRBJ2-3; the match to TRBD2 covers 11 bases. The material sequenced was peripheral blood mononuclear cells (PBMCs), taken at new diagnosis, from a patient treated with antithyroid drugs. CDR3 region: CASSQLPGLAEGTDTQYF. The CDR3 DNA is TGTGCCAGCAGCCAGCTCCCGGGACTAGCGGAAGGCACAGATACGCAGTATTTT.